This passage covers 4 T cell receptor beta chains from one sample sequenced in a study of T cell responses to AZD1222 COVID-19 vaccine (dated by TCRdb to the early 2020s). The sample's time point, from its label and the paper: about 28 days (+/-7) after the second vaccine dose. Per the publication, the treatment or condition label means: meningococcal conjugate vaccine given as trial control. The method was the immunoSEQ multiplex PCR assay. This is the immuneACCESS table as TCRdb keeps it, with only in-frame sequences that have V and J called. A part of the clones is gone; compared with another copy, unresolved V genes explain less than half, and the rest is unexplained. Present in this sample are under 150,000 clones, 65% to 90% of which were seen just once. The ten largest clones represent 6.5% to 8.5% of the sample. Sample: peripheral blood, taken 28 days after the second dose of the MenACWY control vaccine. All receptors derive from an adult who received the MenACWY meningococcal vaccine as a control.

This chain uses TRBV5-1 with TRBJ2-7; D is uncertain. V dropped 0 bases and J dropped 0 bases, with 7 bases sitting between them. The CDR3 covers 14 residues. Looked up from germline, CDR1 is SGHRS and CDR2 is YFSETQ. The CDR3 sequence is CASSLEGSSYEQYF. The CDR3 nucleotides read TGCGCCAGCAGCTTGGAGGGCTCCTCCTACGAGCAGTACTTC.

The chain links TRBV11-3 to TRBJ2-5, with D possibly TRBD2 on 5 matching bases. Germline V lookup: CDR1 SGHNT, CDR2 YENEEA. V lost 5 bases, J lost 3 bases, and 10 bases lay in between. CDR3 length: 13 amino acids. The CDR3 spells CASSVRGKETQYF. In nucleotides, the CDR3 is TGTGCCAGCAGCGTACGGGGAAAAGAGACCCAGTACTTC.

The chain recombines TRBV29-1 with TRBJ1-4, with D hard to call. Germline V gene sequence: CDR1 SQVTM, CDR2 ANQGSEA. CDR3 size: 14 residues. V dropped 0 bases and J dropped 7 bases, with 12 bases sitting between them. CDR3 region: CSVEDHGGREKLFF. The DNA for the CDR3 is TGCAGCGTTGAAGATCACGGAGGGCGTGAAAAACTGTTTTTT.

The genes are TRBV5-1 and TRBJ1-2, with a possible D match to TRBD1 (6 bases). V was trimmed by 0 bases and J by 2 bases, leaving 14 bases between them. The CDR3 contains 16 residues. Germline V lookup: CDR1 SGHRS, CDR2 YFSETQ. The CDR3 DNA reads TGCGCCAGCAGCTTGGCTACAGGGCTTCTAAACTATGGCTACACCTTC. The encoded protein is CASSLATGLLNYGYTF.